This TCR beta chain was sequenced for a study of T cells in Graves' hyperthyroidism and ophthalmopathy. The CDR3 runs 15 residues. Germline-derived CDR1 and CDR2 are MNHEY and SVGAGI. V was pared by 0 bases and J by 4 bases, with 1 base of the junction left unmatched. RNA transcripts gave rise to amplified TCR beta CDR3 regions. The HTBI primer set served for first-round RT-PCR of the TCR CDR3. TCRdb independently ran MiXCR on the multiplex PCR reads; one entry per CDR3 protein. This repertoire shows a few hundred thousand distinct CDR3 sequences, about 18% found once; its top ten account for about 38%. Each diagnosis was grounded in clinical symptoms, serum thyroxine and TRAb, thyroid ultrasound, and orbital computed tomography. This clonotype has ten or more counts.

The sample taken for sequencing was blood. The receptor comes from a man younger than 30 with Graves' ophthalmopathy. The rearrangement links TRBV6-5 to TRBJ1-2; 11 bases are a match to TRBD1. CDR3 DNA: TGTGCCAGCAGTTACTCCGGGACAGGGGGCTATGGCTACACCTTC. It codes for CASSYSGTGGYGYTF.